These T cell receptor beta chains were read from a single sample in a study of blood T cell repertoires in COVID-19. TCRdb keeps only in-frame clones here, not all; method: immunoSEQ multiplex PCR. The sample has roughly 90,000 clones, roughly 84% seen once. The sample taken for sequencing was peripheral blood. Receptor source: a woman older than 75 with active or convalescent COVID-19. CDR3s include the opening cysteine and the closing phenylalanine or tryptophan. D genes are given only for firm matches. Expanded clones are given a class, and other clones once, few, many or no size at all.

CASSGRGLLSTDTQYF,TGTGCCAGCAGCGGCAGGGGCCTACTTAGCACAGATACGCAGTATTTT,TRBV2,.,TRBJ2-3,once
CAWSSESGNTIYF,TGTGCCTGGAGTTCGGAGTCTGGAAACACCATATATTTT,TRBV30,.,TRBJ1-3,.
CASSLRKGSGNTIYF,TGTGCCAGCAGTTTGCGGAAAGGCTCTGGAAACACCATATATTTT,TRBV27,.,TRBJ1-3,.
CASSPGTGGSRRAFF,TGTGCCAGCAGCCCCGGGACAGGGGGTTCGAGAAGGGCTTTCTTT,TRBV11-2,TRBD1,TRBJ1-1,few
CASSLVYQGGEQYF,TGTGCCAGCAGCCTTGTCTATCAGGGAGGCGAGCAGTACTTC,TRBV14,.,TRBJ2-7,.
CASTGNRLRGAYEQYF,TGTGCCAGCACCGGAAACCGACTTCGGGGGGCCTACGAGCAGTACTTC,TRBV11-3,TRBD2,TRBJ2-7,.
CSARDLETQYF,TGCAGTGCTAGAGATCTAGAGACCCAGTACTTC,TRBV20-1,.,TRBJ2-5,.
CASSFGGSDTQYF,TGTGCCAGCAGCTTTGGGGGGTCAGATACGCAGTATTTT,TRBV7-2,.,TRBJ2-3,.
CASSLRRTGPGTGELFF,TGTGCCAGCAGCTTACGACGGACAGGTCCGGGAACCGGGGAGCTGTTTTTT,TRBV7-9,TRBD1,TRBJ2-2,.
CASSPGTSGRLLYEQYF,TGTGCCAGCAGTCCAGGGACTAGCGGGCGACTACTCTACGAGCAGTACTTC,TRBV6-6,TRBD2,TRBJ2-7,.
CASSLNQGNAYGYTF,TGTGCCAGCAGCTTGAACCAGGGGAATGCCTATGGCTACACCTTC,TRBV7-9,.,TRBJ1-2,.
CASSLVLEGANEQYF,TGTGCCAGCAGCTTAGTCCTGGAGGGGGCCAACGAGCAGTACTTC,TRBV7-9,.,TRBJ2-7,.
CTSSLGQKPYNEQFF,TGCACCAGCAGCCTCGGACAGAAACCCTACAATGAGCAGTTCTTC,TRBV1,.,TRBJ2-1,.
CASSQVRDTQYF,TGTGCCAGCAGCCAAGTGCGAGATACGCAGTATTTT,TRBV3-1/TRBV3-2,.,TRBJ2-3,.
CASSPQGLGGGGYTF,TGCGCCAGCAGCCCGCAGGGACTAGGTGGAGGAGGCTACACCTTC,TRBV4-3,.,TRBJ1-2,.
CASSVGQKNYGYTF,TGTGCCAGCAGCGTAGGGCAGAAAAACTATGGCTACACCTTC,TRBV9,.,TRBJ1-2,.
CSASPSGYSDTQYF,TGCAGTGCTAGTCCTAGCGGGTATTCAGATACGCAGTATTTT,TRBV20-1,TRBD2,TRBJ2-3,.
CASSPNRVEQFF,TGTGCCAGCAGTCCGAATCGGGTTGAGCAGTTCTTC,TRBV27,.,TRBJ2-1,.
CASSPLATNEKLFF,TGCGCCAGCAGCCCTCTTGCAACTAATGAAAAACTGTTTTTT,TRBV5-1,.,TRBJ1-4,.
CASSYSNQAGNTIYF,TGTGCCAGCAGTTACTCGAATCAGGCTGGAAACACCATATATTTT,TRBV6-5,.,TRBJ1-3,.
CASSPARGGSSGNTIYF,TGTGCCAGCAGCCCAGCAAGGGGCGGAAGCTCTGGAAACACCATATATTTT,TRBV7-2,.,TRBJ1-3,.
CASSASGDQYNEQFF,TGTGCCAGTAGTGCCTCCGGAGACCAATACAATGAGCAGTTCTTC,TRBV19,.,TRBJ2-1,.
CASSNTFSPLHF,TGTGCCAGCAGTAATACATTTTCACCCCTCCACTTT,TRBV3-1/TRBV3-2,.,TRBJ1-6,.
CASSPWTGGLNTEAFF,TGTGCCAGCAGCCCATGGACAGGGGGCCTGAACACTGAAGCTTTCTTT,TRBV7-6,TRBD1,TRBJ1-1,.
CASSYRGRINEKLFF,TGTGCCAGCAGTTACAGGGGTCGGATTAATGAAAAACTGTTTTTT,TRBV6-5,.,TRBJ1-4,once
CASSKTGTDTQYF,TGTGCCAGTAGTAAGACAGGGACAGATACGCAGTATTTT,TRBV19,TRBD1,TRBJ2-3,.
CASSIQAGVGEQYF,TGTGCCAGTAGTATCCAAGCGGGAGTCGGAGAGCAGTACTTC,TRBV19,TRBD2,TRBJ2-7,.
CAISDHGQGEQQPQHF,TGTGCCATCAGTGACCACGGACAGGGCGAACAACAGCCCCAGCATTTT,TRBV10-3,TRBD1,TRBJ1-5,.
CASSQEPWTSGVGSTDTQYF,TGTGCCAGCAGCCAAGAGCCCTGGACTAGCGGGGTTGGCAGCACAGATACGCAGTATTTT,TRBV4-2,TRBD2,TRBJ2-3,.
CASRHRAGTGNNEQFF,TGTGCCAGTAGACACCGTGCCGGGACAGGCAACAATGAGCAGTTCTTC,TRBV19,TRBD1,TRBJ2-1,.
CASSAFSAGLSGYTF,TGTGCCAGCAGTGCCTTCTCGGCAGGCCTGAGCGGCTACACCTTC,TRBV2,.,TRBJ1-2,.
CASRHIKAGGTEAFF,TGCGCCAGCAGGCACATAAAGGCCGGGGGCACTGAAGCTTTCTTT,TRBV5-1,.,TRBJ1-1,.
CSADNSGAQHF,TGCAGTGCTGATAACAGCGGGGCCCAGCATTTT,TRBV20-1,.,TRBJ1-5,.
CASSPPGGYYEQYF,TGTGCCAGCAGCCCCCCGGGGGGCTATTACGAGCAGTACTTC,TRBV28,.,TRBJ2-7,.
CASSTTGGTGELFF,TGTGCCAGCTCAACCACAGGGGGAACCGGGGAGCTGTTTTTT,TRBV18,TRBD1,TRBJ2-2,once
CASSQGRAPNQPQHF,TGCGCCAGCAGCCAAGGCAGGGCCCCCAATCAGCCCCAGCATTTT,TRBV4-1,.,TRBJ1-5,once
CASRITWQSNTEAFF,TGTGCCAGCAGAATTACCTGGCAGTCGAACACTGAAGCTTTCTTT,TRBV6-6,.,TRBJ1-1,once
CASSLVPGAYNSPLHF,TGTGCCAGCAGCTTAGTTCCAGGGGCCTATAATTCACCCCTCCACTTT,TRBV7-8,.,TRBJ1-6,.
CASSLRGRAEEETQYF,TGTGCCAGCAGTTTGAGAGGGAGGGCCGAGGAAGAGACCCAGTACTTC,TRBV28,TRBD2,TRBJ2-5,.
CASSEKGARGYTF,TGTGCCAGCAGTGAAAAAGGGGCGCGGGGCTACACCTTC,TRBV2,.,TRBJ1-2,.
CASSDRDGTRARDTQYF,TGCGCCAGCAGCGATCGAGACGGGACAAGGGCAAGAGATACGCAGTATTTT,TRBV4-1,.,TRBJ2-3,.
CASRLGGPAGQPQHF,TGTGCCAGCAGGCTCGGAGGGCCTGCAGGGCAGCCCCAGCATTTT,TRBV28,.,TRBJ1-5,.
CASSPFGRVSTKDGYTF,TGTGCCAGCAGCCCCTTCGGCAGGGTTTCAACTAAAGATGGCTACACCTTC,TRBV3-1/TRBV3-2,.,TRBJ1-2,.
CSAESQGGGANVLTF,TGCAGCGCAGAAAGCCAGGGTGGCGGGGCCAACGTCCTGACTTTC,TRBV29-1,.,TRBJ2-6,.
CASSFSGAYEQYF,TGTGCCAGCAGTTTCTCAGGGGCCTACGAGCAGTACTTC,TRBV27,.,TRBJ2-7,.
CASSPGLAGGNEQFF,TGTGCCAGCAGTCCCGGACTAGCGGGGGGGAATGAGCAGTTCTTC,TRBV2,TRBD2,TRBJ2-1,.
CSASSRTDFSGNTIYF,TGCAGTGCTAGTTCCCGGACAGACTTCTCTGGAAACACCATATATTTT,TRBV20-1,.,TRBJ1-3,few
CASSERRHEQYF,TGTGCCAGCAGTGAAAGGAGGCACGAGCAGTACTTC,TRBV6-1,.,TRBJ2-7,.
CASSQVASGAETQYF,TGCGCCAGCAGCCAAGTGGCTAGCGGGGCAGAGACCCAGTACTTC,TRBV4-1,TRBD2,TRBJ2-5,.
CASSLQGFYNEQFF,TGTGCCAGCAGTCTCCAGGGTTTCTACAATGAGCAGTTCTTC,TRBV28,.,TRBJ2-1,.
CASSATGGPVNEQFF,TGTGCCAGCTCAGCCACGGGGGGGCCCGTCAATGAGCAGTTCTTC,TRBV18,TRBD2,TRBJ2-1,.
CASSQGLSGNYGYTF,TGTGCCAGCAGCCAAGGTCTAAGCGGTAACTATGGCTACACCTTC,TRBV14,.,TRBJ1-2,.
CASSYQGNYGYTF,TGTGCCAGCAGTTACCAGGGCAACTATGGCTACACCTTC,TRBV6-5,.,TRBJ1-2,.
CASSSLASGSYNEQFF,TGTGCCAGCAGTTCACTAGCGTCCGGATCCTACAATGAGCAGTTCTTC,TRBV6-4,TRBD2,TRBJ2-1,.
CSVVLTGRGVYEQYF,TGCAGCGTTGTCCTCACCGGTCGGGGGGTCTACGAGCAGTACTTC,TRBV29-1,TRBD2,TRBJ2-7,.
CASSGRTGSYGYTF,TGCGCCAGCAGCGGAAGGACAGGGTCCTATGGCTACACCTTC,TRBV5-1,TRBD1,TRBJ1-2,.
CASSLAGQGVVRETQYF,TGTGCCAGCAGCTTAGCCGGACAGGGTGTCGTGCGAGAGACCCAGTACTTC,TRBV11-3,TRBD1,TRBJ2-5,few